The 9 T cell receptor beta chains below come from one sample, sequenced in a study of blood T cell repertoires in COVID-19. The assay was immunoSEQ multiplex PCR, and TCRdb's table has in-frame clones only and misses some. Found here are about 91,000 clones, around 79% of them singletons; the top ten hold 9.8%. Sequencing was done on a sample of peripheral blood. The receptors here all came from a woman older than 75 with acute or convalescent COVID-19.

The chain joins TRBV2 to TRBJ2-7, with TRBD1 identical over 7 bases. CDR1 and CDR2 from the germline V gene are SNHLY and FYNNEI. J gave up 4 bases and V 5 bases, and 8 bases lay outside the gene matches. The CDR3 contains 14 residues. As DNA, the CDR3 is TGTGCCAGCAGTCCGACCGGGACAGAGTACGAGCAGTACTTC. Protein sequence: CASSPTGTEYEQYF.

This clone appeared a single time. V usage is TRBV6-6 and J usage is TRBJ1-1, with 7 bases lining up with TRBD1. Per the germline V gene, CDR1 is MNHNY and CDR2 is SVGAGI (reference sequence). Unmatched junction bases numbered 13, after V lost 5 bases and J lost 4 bases. This CDR3 has 16 amino acids. Here the CDR3 DNA reads TGTGCCAGCAGTCGAGGGGGCGAGGACCGCGGCACTGAAGCTTTCTTT. It encodes CASSRGGEDRGTEAFF.

This CDR3 reads CASSRLAGVEETQYF. CDR3 nucleotide sequence: TGTGCCAGCAGTCGACTAGCGGGAGTGGAAGAGACCCAGTACTTC. The chain is built from TRBV11-3 and TRBJ2-5, with 12 bases that match TRBD2. Germline values: CDR1 SGHNT, CDR2 YENEEA. This CDR3 spans 15 amino acids. The V gene end was trimmed by 6 bases and the J gene end by 3 bases; junction bases not matched to a gene: 5.

The V call is TRBV27, the J call TRBJ1-2; D possibly corresponds to TRBD1 (5 bases). Germline values: CDR1 MNHEY, CDR2 SMNVEV (reference sequence). The CDR3 is 13 amino acids. V shed 6 bases and J shed 0 bases, with 8 bases lying between them. The CDR3 DNA is TGTGCCAGCAGGGAACAGGCTAACTATGGCTACACCTTC. Translation gives CASREQANYGYTF.

The chain employs TRBV30 and TRBJ2-7; no clear D. CDR1 and CDR2 from the germline V gene are GTSNPN and SVGIG (reference sequence). This CDR3 is built from 11 residues. V lost 1 base to trimming and J lost 4 bases, with 5 bases between them. Written as DNA, the CDR3 is TGTGCCTGGAGTGGGCAGTACGAGCAGTACTTC. Protein sequence: CAWSGQYEQYF.

The V call is TRBV12-3 or TRBV12-4, the J call TRBJ1-6; D gene uncertain. Trimming took 6 bases from V and 5 from J, leaving 5 bases between them. CDR3 length equals 12 residues. The CDR3 region has the DNA TGTGCCAGCAGCCGAGATAATTCACCCCTCCACTTT. It yields the protein CASSRDNSPLHF.

This rearrangement joins TRBV6-5 to TRBJ2-7; 9 bases map to TRBD1. J lost 5 bases, V lost 3 bases, and 8 bases had no gene match. In germline, CDR1 is MNHEY, CDR2 SVGAGI. There are 15 residues in the CDR3. As DNA, the CDR3 is TGTGCCAGCAGTTATCCTAACGACAGGGGGAACGAGCAGTACTTC. It encodes CASSYPNDRGNEQYF.

V is TRBV30 and J is TRBJ2-5; the match to TRBD2 covers 9 bases. The CDR3 loop spans 13 amino acids. Germline CDR1 and CDR2: GTSNPN and SVGIG (reference sequence). Trimming cost V 4 bases and J 9 bases; bases outside gene matches: 9. The CDR3 protein is CAWNSGGRGAQYF. CDR3 in DNA: TGTGCCTGGAATAGCGGGGGACGAGGGGCCCAGTACTTC.

The V call is TRBV10-3, the J call TRBJ1-1, with D maybe TRBD1 (5 bases). The CDR3 spans 15 residues. The V gene lost 5 bases and the J gene lost 1 base, with 14 bases spanning the gap. From germline, CDR1 is ENHRY and CDR2 SYGVKD. CDR3: CAISNRGLQNTEAFF. DNA for the CDR3: TGTGCCATCAGTAACCGGGGACTTCAGAACACTGAAGCTTTCTTT.